This TCR beta chain was captured in a study of blood T cell repertoires in COVID-19. The overall study: COVID-19 samples from acute and convalescent phases originated in the United States, Italy and Spain. Sources were T cells, B-cell-depleted T cells, or PBMCs; the material itself was cDNA or gDNA.

As originally analysed: Quantification of nucleated cells was approximated via reference gene primer amplification. The table came from immunoSEQ multiplex PCR; TCRdb's copy has only in-frame clones and leaves some out. D and trimming come from the DNA, and the V and J calls and clone size come from that table. The sample consists of roughly 86,000 clones, roughly 91% of them appearing once. Trimming left V 0 bases short and J 7 bases short, with 5 bases between. The CDR3 sequence is 12 residues long. Germline V gene data show CDR1 as SGDLS and CDR2 as YYNGEE. The sample comprised peripheral blood. This receptor was obtained from a woman between 45 and 65 years old in a cohort sampled during active COVID-19. This chain uses TRBV9 with TRBJ2-1; D is undetermined. As DNA, the CDR3 is TGTGCCAGCAGCGTAGGAGTAAATGAGCAGTTCTTC. It is translated as CASSVGVNEQFF.